These T cell receptor beta chains were read from a single sample in a study of blood T cells in healthy people across ages. TCRdb recomputed calls from the 5' RACE reads with MiXCR, one row per CDR3 protein. Of more than 1,000,000 distinct CDR3 sequences listed, 20% to 25% are singletons. This sample was shared with a second study, whose subject was T cells of mothers and their children.

The sequenced material came from blood. Every receptor here comes from a girl aged 2 to 9 in good health. Both conserved end residues are part of each CDR3. Fields, in order: V gene, CDR3 length, clone size, D gene, J gene, CDR3 DNA, CDR3 protein. D genes are given only for firm matches. Only part of the rows carry a size: once, few, many, or a class if the clone is expanded.

V gene: TRBV12-3/TRBV12-4; CDR3 length: 13; clone size: few; D gene: NA; J gene: TRBJ1-2; CDR3 DNA: TGTGCCAGCACGTCACCAGGGGACTATGGCTACACCTTC; CDR3 protein: CASTSPGDYGYTF
V gene: TRBV2; CDR3 length: 14; clone size: few; D gene: NA; J gene: TRBJ2-2; CDR3 DNA: TGTGCCAGCACTCTGCATGTGGACACCGGGGAGCTGTTTTTT; CDR3 protein: CASTLHVDTGELFF
V gene: TRBV10-3; CDR3 length: 13; clone size: NA; D gene: NA; J gene: TRBJ2-1; CDR3 DNA: TGTGCCGTCAGGGTCGATACGGGCAATGAGCAGTTCTTC; CDR3 protein: CAVRVDTGNEQFF
V gene: TRBV12-3/TRBV12-4; CDR3 length: 14; clone size: few; D gene: NA; J gene: TRBJ2-5; CDR3 DNA: TGTGCCAGCGGGTCTGTTGGGGGAGGAAAGACCCAGTACTTC; CDR3 protein: CASGSVGGGKTQYF
V gene: TRBV29-1; CDR3 length: 15; clone size: few; D gene: TRBD2; J gene: TRBJ2-7; CDR3 DNA: TGCAGCGTTGGGACTAGACTAGCGGGATCGCACGAGCAGTACTTC; CDR3 protein: CSVGTRLAGSHEQYF
V gene: TRBV5-1; CDR3 length: 14; clone size: few; D gene: TRBD1; J gene: TRBJ1-2; CDR3 DNA: TGCGCCAGCAGCTTGGACAGGGGTTTTTATGGCTACACCTTC; CDR3 protein: CASSLDRGFYGYTF
V gene: TRBV29-1; CDR3 length: 12; clone size: NA; D gene: NA; J gene: TRBJ2-7; CDR3 DNA: TGCAGCGCTGAGCTGGTAGGGTACGAGCAGTACTTC; CDR3 protein: CSAELVGYEQYF
V gene: TRBV5-8; CDR3 length: 13; clone size: few; D gene: NA; J gene: TRBJ2-5; CDR3 DNA: TGTGCCGGCAGGAAGCGGTTCCAAGAGACCCAGTACTTC; CDR3 protein: CAGRKRFQETQYF
V gene: TRBV5-4; CDR3 length: 15; clone size: few; D gene: NA; J gene: TRBJ2-1; CDR3 DNA: TGTGCCACCTCAGGGGGGGACTCCGCATACAATGAGCAGTTCTTC; CDR3 protein: CATSGGDSAYNEQFF
V gene: TRBV3-1; CDR3 length: 18; clone size: NA; D gene: TRBD1; J gene: TRBJ2-1; CDR3 DNA: TGTGCCAGCAGCCAAGCAATGATCAGGGGGAGCTCCTACAATGAGCAGTTCTTC; CDR3 protein: CASSQAMIRGSSYNEQFF
V gene: TRBV29-1; CDR3 length: 14; clone size: few; D gene: NA; J gene: TRBJ2-7; CDR3 DNA: TGCAGCGTCAGGAGCATGGTCCCTTCCTACGAGCAGTACTTC; CDR3 protein: CSVRSMVPSYEQYF
V gene: TRBV27; CDR3 length: 15; clone size: NA; D gene: NA; J gene: TRBJ2-1; CDR3 DNA: TGTGCCAGCAGTTTGAGGCAAGCATCCCTCAATGAGCAGTTCTTC; CDR3 protein: CASSLRQASLNEQFF
V gene: TRBV28; CDR3 length: 13; clone size: NA; D gene: NA; J gene: TRBJ2-5; CDR3 DNA: TGTGCCAGCAGTTCTCTCAAAGGGGCGACCCAGTACTTC; CDR3 protein: CASSSLKGATQYF
V gene: TRBV7-2; CDR3 length: 15; clone size: NA; D gene: TRBD2; J gene: TRBJ2-5; CDR3 DNA: TGTGCCAGCAGCACCCTAGCGGGAGTCGTGGAGACCCAGTACTTC; CDR3 protein: CASSTLAGVVETQYF
V gene: TRBV20-1; CDR3 length: 12; clone size: NA; D gene: TRBD2; J gene: TRBJ2-7; CDR3 DNA: TGCAGTGCAACGGGACTAGTAAGCGAGCAGTACTTC; CDR3 protein: CSATGLVSEQYF
V gene: TRBV7-2; CDR3 length: 15; clone size: NA; D gene: NA; J gene: TRBJ2-3; CDR3 DNA: TGTGCCAGCAGCATATCGGGACTCCGCACAGATACGCAGTATTTT; CDR3 protein: CASSISGLRTDTQYF
V gene: TRBV6-5; CDR3 length: 14; clone size: few; D gene: NA; J gene: TRBJ1-4; CDR3 DNA: TGTGCCAGCAGGTCTAACAGGTTCGACGAAAAACTGTTTTTT; CDR3 protein: CASRSNRFDEKLFF
V gene: TRBV9; CDR3 length: 15; clone size: NA; D gene: NA; J gene: TRBJ1-2; CDR3 DNA: TGTGCCAGCAGCGGGGGAAAGCGAGGGGGCTATGGCTACACCTTC; CDR3 protein: CASSGGKRGGYGYTF